This is a list of T cell receptor beta chains from one sample in a study of cytomegalovirus exposure and HLA in healthy donors. Sequencing was performed with immunoSEQ multiplex PCR; in TCRdb, only in-frame clones are kept and a portion is missing. The table has some 120,000 clones, roughly two thirds seen once; the top ten hold roughly 2%. The sample comprised PBMCs. Receptor source: a woman aged 30 to 39 in good health and CMV-seronegative. Each CDR3 is given with its conserved first and last residue. Each record gives: D gene, CDR3 length, clone size, J gene, V gene, CDR3 DNA, CDR3 protein. The D gene is left open where the match is weak. Size tells how often a clone was seen (once, few, many) or the class of an expanded clone, and some rows leave it out.

- | 13 | few | TRBJ2-7 | TRBV6-5 | TGTGCCAGCAGTTCGGGGGTTGCTCGCGAGCAGTACTTC | CASSSGVAREQYF
TRBD1 | 17 | - | TRBJ1-4 | TRBV7-8 | TGTGCCAGCAGCTTAGCGGGGTCGACAGGGATTAATGAAAAACTGTTTTTT | CASSLAGSTGINEKLFF
- | 15 | few | TRBJ1-5 | TRBV27 | TGTGCCAGCAGTTTATCGCAGTTTAGCAATCAGCCCCAGCATTTT | CASSLSQFSNQPQHF
- | 15 | - | TRBJ1-4 | TRBV11-1 | TGTGCCAGCAGCCGAGGGACTCGTTCGGCGGAAAAACTGTTTTTT | CASSRGTRSAEKLFF
TRBD1 | 14 | once | TRBJ2-5 | TRBV7-2 | TGTGCCAGCAGCTTAGCGACAGGGTTAGAGACCCAGTACTTC | CASSLATGLETQYF
TRBD2 | 15 | few | TRBJ2-1 | TRBV6-5 | TGTGCCAGCCTGTCTCTAGCGGGAGGGGGAAATGAGCAGTTCTTC | CASLSLAGGGNEQFF
- | 14 | - | TRBJ1-1 | TRBV2 | TGTGCCAGCAGTCCTCCGGGAGAGAACACTGAAGCTTTCTTT | CASSPPGENTEAFF
TRBD2 | 15 | once | TRBJ2-5 | TRBV7-2 | TGTGCCAGCAGCTCCGGGGGGGGTAGCGGGAGGACCCAGTACTTC | CASSSGGGSGRTQYF
- | 15 | few | TRBJ2-7 | TRBV27 | TGTGCCAGCAGTTGGAAGGGGCTGGGCTCCTACGAGCAGTACTTC | CASSWKGLGSYEQYF
TRBD1 | 15 | - | TRBJ2-7 | TRBV6-5 | TGTGCCAGCAGGCCCCGTGGGACAGGGGCCTACGAGCAGTACTTC | CASRPRGTGAYEQYF
TRBD2 | 15 | once | TRBJ2-7 | TRBV6-5 | TGTGCCAGCAGTTACAAGGGACTAGCGGGATACGAGCAGTACTTC | CASSYKGLAGYEQYF
- | 12 | - | TRBJ1-1 | TRBV30 | TGTGCCTGGAGTGTACAAACCACTGAAGCTTTCTTT | CAWSVQTTEAFF
TRBD2 | 12 | - | TRBJ2-7 | TRBV29-1 | TGCAGCGCTGGACTAGCGGGTTACGAGCAGTACTTC | CSAGLAGYEQYF
TRBD2 | 17 | - | TRBJ2-7 | TRBV5-5 | TGTGCCAGCAGCGCCGAAGTACTAGCGGGAGGAGGGTACGAGCAGTACTTC | CASSAEVLAGGGYEQYF
TRBD1 | 15 | few | TRBJ2-7 | TRBV19 | TGTGCCAGTAGTGTATCCGGGACAGGGACCTACGAGCAGTACTTC | CASSVSGTGTYEQYF
TRBD1 | 13 | - | TRBJ2-1 | TRBV30 | TGTGCCTGGGCACAGGGGGCCTACAATGAGCAGTTCTTC | CAWAQGAYNEQFF
- | 12 | - | TRBJ2-1 | TRBV5-1 | TGCGCCAGCTACCAAGCTGACAATGAGCAGTTCTTC | CASYQADNEQFF
TRBD2 | 18 | once | TRBJ2-7 | TRBV4-1 | TGCGCCAGCAGCCAAGCTCTAGCGGGACTTCCTGTATCCTACGAGCAGTACTTC | CASSQALAGLPVSYEQYF